These 11 T cell receptor beta chains came from one sample sequenced in a study of T cell repertoires in cytomegalovirus infection. TCRdb fed the reads into MiXCR, producing one record per CDR3 protein. Here the sample spans under 250,000 distinct CDR3 sequences, 6.5% being singletons. Sequencing was done on a sample of PBMCs. These receptors all stem from a human donor in good health (CMV status not recorded). Some clones in this sample may be carry-over from other donors' samples.

This clonotype was counted a few times. This rearrangement joins TRBV5-4 to TRBJ1-3; possibly TRBD1 for D (6 bases). CDR3 length: 16 amino acids. V gave up 4 bases and J gave up 0 bases, with 14 bases separating them. Germline CDR1 is SGHNT and CDR2 is YYREEE (reference sequence). CDR3 loop: CASSLGQPRSGNTIYF. In DNA, the CDR3 is TGTGCCAGCAGCCTCGGACAGCCTCGCTCTGGAAACACCATATATTTT.

The chain combines TRBV7-2 with TRBJ1-2, with 8 bases lining up with TRBD1. Unmatched junction bases numbered 15, after V lost 5 bases and J lost 4 bases. CDR1 and CDR2 from the germline V gene are SGHTA and FQGNSA. CDR3 length equals 17 residues. The CDR3 loop reads CASSLNSGQVPTYGYTF. CDR3 nucleotide sequence: TGTGCCAGCAGCCTAAACTCGGGACAGGTCCCAACCTATGGCTACACCTTC. The full variable domain, in which reference TRBV7-2 and TRBJ1-2 provide the parts outside the CDR3, is GAGVSQSPSNKVTEKGKDVELRCDPISGHTALYWYRQSLGQGLEFLIYFQGNSAPDKSGLPSDRFSAERTGGSVSTLTIQRTQQEDSAVYLCASSLNSGQVPTYGYTFGSGTRLTVV.

This clonotype was counted ten times or more. The chain recombines TRBV29-1 with TRBJ2-1, with TRBD1 identical over 8 bases. CDR3 length: 14 residues. CDR1 is SQVTM, CDR2 ANQGSEA, per germline. V lost 6 bases and J lost 7; bases outside the gene matches: 11. The CDR3 sequence: CSVLGQGALNEQFF. DNA of the CDR3: TGCAGCGTCCTCGGCCAGGGGGCTTTGAATGAGCAGTTCTTC.

This clonotype was observed a few times. The gene calls are TRBV29-1 and TRBJ2-2; no firm D call. The germline V gene has CDR1 SQVTM and CDR2 ANQGSEA. CDR3 length: 13 amino acids. Trimming removed 5 bases from V and 0 bases from J, with 7 bases in between. CDR3 DNA: TGCAGCGTTATGACTCCGAACACCGGGGAGCTGTTTTTT. Residues: CSVMTPNTGELFF.

This chain joins TRBV4-2 and TRBJ1-1, with 11 positions matching TRBD1. Germline V gene lookup returns CDR1 LGHNA and CDR2 YNFKEQ. The CDR3 consists of 15 residues. The trim removed 0 bases at V and 7 bases at J, leaving 4 bases unmatched. The CDR3 region has the DNA TGTGCCAGCAGCCAAGACGGACAGGGGGCGAATGAAGCTTTCTTT. It codes for CASSQDGQGANEAFF.

Ten or more counts support this clonotype. The chain joins TRBV30 to TRBJ1-6; 7 bases align to TRBD1. The V and J ends lost 5 bases and 6 bases, in that order; junction bases with no gene match: 10. From germline, CDR1 is GTSNPN and CDR2 SVGIG (reference sequence). The CDR3 has 15 residues. The CDR3 reads CAWGRQGPSNSPLHF. The CDR3 DNA follows: TGTGCCTGGGGGCGACAGGGACCCTCTAATTCACCCCTCCACTTT.

Ten or more counts support this clonotype. The V call is TRBV7-2, the J call TRBJ2-2; 9 nucleotides match TRBD1. In germline, CDR1 is SGHTA, CDR2 FQGNSA. J was trimmed by 4 bases and V by 7 bases; bases with no gene match: 10. The CDR3 covers 16 residues. The CDR3 reads CASNLNRGRPTGELFF. The CDR3 DNA is TGTGCCAGCAATTTGAACAGGGGGCGCCCCACCGGGGAGCTGTTTTTT. The entire variable domain, with the rest obtained from reference TRBV7-2 and TRBJ2-2, is as follows: GAGVSQSPSNKVTEKGKDVELRCDPISGHTALYWYRQSLGQGLEFLIYFQGNSAPDKSGLPSDRFSAERTGGSVSTLTIQRTQQEDSAVYLCASNLNRGRPTGELFFGEGSRLTVL.

Turning to this clonotype: A much more abundant neighbour one base away suggests this may be a read error. This chain links TRBV5-5 with TRBJ2-1, with D tentatively TRBD1 or TRBD2 (5 bases each). Per germline, CDR1 SGHKS and CDR2 YYEKEE (reference sequence). V gave up 2 bases and J gave up 6 bases, with 18 bases separating them. CDR3 length: 16 amino acids. Here the CDR3 reads CASSFIDRGRVNEQFF. The CDR3 DNA reads as TGTGCCAGCAGCTTCATTGACCGGGGCAGGGTCAATGAGCAGTTCTTC.

In regard to this clonotype: Possible read error: a much larger clone is one base away. This chain uses TRBV9 with TRBJ2-1; 8 nucleotides agree with TRBD2. The CDR3 extends over 17 amino acids. Germline CDR1 SGDLS, CDR2 YYNGEE. The V gene end was trimmed by 3 bases and the J gene end by 5 bases; junction bases not matched to a gene: 13. CDR3 sequence reads: CASSGGFGGAVHNEQFF. As DNA, the CDR3 is TGTGCCAGCAGCGGGGGATTCGGGGGGGCCGTCCACAATGAGCAGTTCTTC.

This clonotype was seen repeatedly, ten times or more. This chain joins TRBV28 and TRBJ2-5; possibly TRBD2 for D (5 bases). The CDR3 sequence is 15 residues long. V was trimmed by 3 bases and J by 5 bases, leaving 16 bases between them. Germline CDR1 is MDHEN and CDR2 is SYDVKM. The CDR3 reads CASSFSGTNSETQYF. DNA for the CDR3: TGTGCCAGCAGTTTCTCGGGAACGAATAGTGAGACCCAGTACTTC.

The chain links TRBV10-3 to TRBJ2-1, with D possibly matching TRBD2 (6 bases). From germline, CDR1 is ENHRY and CDR2 SYGVKD. Trimming stripped 4 bases from V and 8 bases from J, with 15 bases between. The CDR3 totals 14 residues. Written as DNA, the CDR3 is TGTGCCATCAGTGCAAGGGTGTCGGGGGATGAGCAGTTCTTC. Translating gives CAISARVSGDEQFF.